This TCR beta chain was captured in a study of Tregs in tolerant kidney transplant recipients (dated by TCRdb to the late 2010s). A note on the overall study: The study used TCRbeta sequencing to identify donor-specific regulatory T cells before combined kidney and bone marrow transplantation, then tracked those cells after transplant. TCRbeta repertoire sequencing was used in 3 healthy controls to compare several methods for expanding Tregs specific for an allogeneic donor.

Genomic DNA was extracted from sorted cells with the QIAGEN DNeasy Blood and Tissue Kit for TCRbeta CDR3 sequencing. Through immunoSEQ, high-throughput TCRbeta CDR3 sequencing was done commercially, including PCR amplification with internal controls and bias correction. The paper's data handling went like this. A unique productive TCRbeta sequence was defined by the CDR3 nucleotide sequence when primers matched, and otherwise by the CDR3 amino acid sequence together with the Vbeta and Jbeta genes. To correct for sorting error, sequences found in more than one sorted population at a frequency ratio of 2:1 or less were discarded, and the remaining shared sequences were assigned to the population with the higher frequency. A sequence counted as donor-reactive if, in CFSE-low cells, the sequence had a frequency of at least 0.01% and was expanded at least 5-fold compared with unstimulated cells. Repertoire divergence was quantified by Jensen-Shannon divergence using the top 100 TCRbeta sequences ranked by frequency. For any sample with multiple sequencing runs, sorting error was corrected in each run separately before the runs were pooled. The source is immuneACCESS, and TCRdb retained only in-frame sequences with V and J called. Part of the clones is not carried over; for the studies checked, unresolved V genes explain less than half of this, and the remainder is unexplained. V and J calls and clone size are as listed in that table; D and trimming were resolved from the DNA. The sample has 120,000 or so clones on record, 92% of them singletons. The top ten clonotypes cover roughly 0.63% of the sample.

The study at large found these results: Biological reproducibility was not examined directly, but technical replication error appeared to be minimal. The study was constrained by small patient numbers, and validation of the findings is required in larger populations and under other immunosuppression protocols. Expanding Tregs with activated donor B cells appeared to identify the most biologically relevant and donor-specific TCRbeta repertoire.

On this clone itself: Its antigen is not yet known. Base quality data are lacking; no much larger clone is found one base away.

Unstimulated Tregs (CD4+CD25+CD127-), CD4+ non-Tregs (CD4+CD25-), CD4 and CD8 cells were FACS-sorted from thawed PBMCs. Blood from healthy controls was obtained either as purchased buffy coats or from healthy volunteers. Healthy control blood was processed to PBMCs by Ficoll density gradient and cryopreserved, and patient PBMCs were collected before and after transplant. The clonotype originates from a human donor in good health. Sequenced material: CD4+ T cells from blood.

The nucleotide sequence is TGTGCCACCAGCAGAGACATAAATGAAAAACTGTTTTTT. The translation is CATSRDINEKLFF. The chain links TRBV15 with TRBJ1-4, with the identity of the D gene unclear. The CDR3 measures 13 amino acids from cysteine to phenylalanine. The retained sequence is limited to the CDR3, 39 bases, with the frame set at the first base. The germline ends are 4 bases apart after V is trimmed by 0 bases and J by 5 bases. According to the germline V gene (reference sequence), CDR1 reads LNHNV and CDR2 reads YYDKDF.